The clone carrying this TCR beta chain was observed many times. Its antigen is as yet unknown. The junction shows a germline mismatch at one end, possibly a read error. These data come from a study of T-cell reconstitution after alpha-beta-depleted transplantation in children. During its preparation, the TCRbeta library received unique molecular identifiers. Via MiXCR, TCRdb re-called the PCR reads, giving one row per CDR3 protein. The sample consists of roughly 670,000 distinct CDR3 sequences, around 13% of them appearing once. Study-wide points: Reportedly, only several hundred clones from non-depleted graft cells drove alpha-beta T-cell counts at about two months. Recipient T cells and thymic progenitors that survived gave rise to the high TCRbeta diversity observed at day 60 in some patients.

The CDR3 consists of 16 residues. Germline loops: CDR1 MNHEY, CDR2 SVGAGI. The source is a girl under 10 years old with congenital amegakaryocytic thrombocytopenia, due to receive a stem cell transplant. The chain carries TRBV6-5 and TRBJ2-3; TRBD2 matches at 11 bases. The sample in question was PBMCs, obtained before TCRalphabeta/CD19-depleted stem cell transplant. The CDR3, as DNA: TGCGCCAGCAGCTACCGGACTAGCGGGAGCACAGATACGCAGTATTTT. Protein product: CASSYRTSGSTDTQYF.